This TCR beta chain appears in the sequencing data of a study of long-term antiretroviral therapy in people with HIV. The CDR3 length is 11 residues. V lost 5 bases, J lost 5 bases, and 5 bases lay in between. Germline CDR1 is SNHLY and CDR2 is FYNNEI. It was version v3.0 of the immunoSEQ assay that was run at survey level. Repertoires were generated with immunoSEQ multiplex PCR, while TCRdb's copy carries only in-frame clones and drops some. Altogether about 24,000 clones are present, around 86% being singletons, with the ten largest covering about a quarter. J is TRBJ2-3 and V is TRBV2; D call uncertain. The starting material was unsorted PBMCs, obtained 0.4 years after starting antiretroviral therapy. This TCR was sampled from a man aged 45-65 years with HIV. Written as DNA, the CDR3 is TGTGCCAGCAGTCTGGGAGATACGCAGTATTTT. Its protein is CASSLGDTQYF.